In its sample, the clone carrying this T cell receptor (beta chain) was seen a few times. Its antigen remains unknown. TCRdb itself ran the PCR reads through MiXCR, one entry per CDR3 protein. The data contain approximately 29,000 distinct CDR3 sequences, roughly 50% of them singletons. The data are from a study of vaccination and CD4 T cells after COVID-19. On the study more broadly: The study enrolled six male and four female convalescents, two of whom were Hispanic. Three convalescent patients were sampled post-vaccination (at day 14 and at days 161 to 241).

This sample's time point: late sampling 161 to 241 days after vaccination in a few convalescent patients. The PCR-positive dates, March through December 2020, came before the US Alpha, Beta and Delta variants. General observations from the study: Clonotypes reactive to SARS-CoV-2 had a median that went up from 21 to 38, but not significantly.

Germline CDR1 is DFQATT and CDR2 is SNEGSKA (reference sequence). The CDR3 spans 13 residues. Trimming pared 4 bases from V and 8 bases from J, leaving 18 bases between. Sequenced material: CD4+ T cells from blood, taken about 7 months after SARS-CoV-2 vaccination. The receptor comes from a human donor who had recovered from COVID-19. The chain couples TRBV20-1 to TRBJ2-7; either TRBD1 or TRBD2 may supply D (5 bases each). The CDR3 spells CSATHRDLHQQYF. The CDR3 nucleotides read TGCAGTGCTACCCACCGGGACCTCCATCAGCAGTACTTC.